The 19 T cell receptor beta chains in this list originate from one sample, sequenced in a study of Ad26.COV2.S vaccination and SARS-CoV-2 variants (dated by TCRdb to about 2021). The method behind the library was the immunoSEQ multiplex PCR assay. TCRdb re-hosts the immuneACCESS table, in-frame sequences only. Its copies lack some clones; in the studies checked, an unresolved V gene accounts for under half of them, and the cause for the rest is not known. In all, the sample holds roughly 420,000 clones, and roughly 90% of those were seen once. 3.6% of the sample is taken by the ten largest. The sample's treatment or condition label, in plain terms: about 20 received Ad26.COV2.S at low or high dose, single or two shots; about 5 received placebo; per-sample allocation not given. For vaccine and placebo recipients, the sequenced repertoires came from samples collected on day 63 after the first injection.

Sequenced material: peripheral blood, taken in a trial of Ad26.COV2.S vaccine versus placebo. Receptors originate from a person aged 18-60 years who received the Ad26.COV2.S COVID-19 vaccine or a placebo.

The chain couples TRBV7-2 to TRBJ1-1; 7 bases line up with TRBD1. The V gene end was trimmed by 5 bases and the J gene end by 7 bases; junction bases not matched to a gene: 7. CDR3 length: 13 residues. Germline loops: CDR1 SGHTA, CDR2 FQGNSA. The CDR3 spells CASSVRGLGEAFF. In nucleotides, the CDR3 is TGTGCCAGCAGCGTAAGGGGGCTCGGTGAAGCTTTCTTT.

The J gene is TRBJ2-7, the V gene TRBV19; the D call may be TRBD1 or TRBD2 (5 bases each). The CDR3 runs 14 residues. CDR1 and CDR2 from the germline V gene are LNHDA and SQIVND (reference sequence). V gave up 4 bases and J gave up 2 bases, with 12 bases separating them. The CDR3 coding sequence is TGTGCCAGTAGTAACCGGGACGGACCCTACGAGCAGTACTTC. Protein sequence: CASSNRDGPYEQYF.

V usage is TRBV21-1 and J usage is TRBJ2-1; TRBD1 is the table's D call and was not checked against the DNA. TRBV21-1 counts as a pseudogene. CDR3 length: 16 amino acids. CDR3 protein: CASLRFDQGRNNEQFF. The CDR3, as DNA: TGTGCCAGCCTGAGGTTCGACCAGGGGCGTAACAATGAGCAGTTCTTC.

The chain couples TRBV6-4 to TRBJ1-5; D unclear. V was trimmed by 5 bases and J by 6 bases, leaving 11 bases between them. The CDR3 is 13 amino acids. Germline CDR1 is MRHNA and CDR2 is SNTAGT. As DNA, the CDR3 is TGTGCCAGCAGTAAGGCAGAGGGTCAGCCCCAGCATTTT. Translating gives CASSKAEGQPQHF.

The chain employs TRBV5-1 and TRBJ1-5; D remains ambiguous. Germline-derived CDR1 and CDR2 are SGHRS and YFSETQ. The V end lost 3 bases, the J end lost 2 bases, and 6 bases lay between the germline ends. The CDR3 totals 13 residues. In DNA form, the CDR3 reads TGCGCCAGCAGCTGGGCGGGCAATCAGCCCCAGCATTTT. Translated: CASSWAGNQPQHF.

The gene calls are TRBV2 and TRBJ2-4; TRBD2 matches 7 bases. The CDR3 sequence is 14 residues long. CDR1 and CDR2 from the germline V gene are SNHLY and FYNNEI. V lost 8 bases to trimming and J lost 3 bases; unmatched junction nucleotides: 7. CDR3 residues: CASRQTSLKNIQYF. The DNA of the CDR3 is TGTGCCAGCCGCCAGACTAGCCTCAAAAACATTCAGTACTTC.

The chain recombines TRBV30 with TRBJ2-1, with 7 bases fitting TRBD2. The V gene end was trimmed by 8 bases and the J gene end by 4 bases; junction bases not matched to a gene: 5. The V gene's germline CDR1 is GTSNPN and CDR2 SVGIG (reference sequence). This CDR3 has 12 amino acids. CDR3 nucleotides: TGTGCCGGCTCGGGACTATACAATGAGCAGTTCTTC. Translating it yields CAGSGLYNEQFF.

V usage is TRBV15 and J usage is TRBJ2-7; TRBD1 aligns across 9 bases. Germline V CDR1 and CDR2: LNHNV, YYDKDF (reference sequence). The CDR3 runs to 19 residues. The trim removed 5 bases at V and 6 bases at J, leaving 23 bases unmatched. The CDR3 loop reads CATSQRGFTGGSMPLEQYF. The CDR3 DNA reads TGTGCCACCAGCCAGAGAGGTTTTACAGGGGGCTCCATGCCTCTCGAGCAGTACTTC. Combining the CDR3 with reference TRBV15 and TRBJ2-7 gives the whole variable domain DAMVIQNPRYQVTQFGKPVTLSCSQTLNHNVMYWYQQKSSQAPKLLFHYYDKDFNNEADTPDNFQSRRPNTSFCFLDIRSPGLGDTAMYLCATSQRGFTGGSMPLEQYFGPGTRLTVT.

Comment on this clone: A much larger clone is a single base away; this may be a read error. The chain combines TRBV7-9 with TRBJ2-7; 11 nucleotides agree with TRBD1. The ends lost 5 bases at V and 3 bases at J; junction bases unmatched: 3. This CDR3 spans 14 amino acids. The germline V gene has CDR1 SEHNR and CDR2 FQNEAQ (reference sequence). The CDR3 loop reads CASSPGTGGYEQYF. CDR3 DNA sequence: TGTGCCAGCAGCCCCGGGACAGGGGGCTACGAGCAGTACTTC.

This clone was counted a single time. The same CDR3 can be traced to other DNA sequences in this sample. The J gene is TRBJ2-1, the V gene TRBV6-5; D might be TRBD1 (5 bases). V lost 2 bases and J lost 3, with 5 bases in between. This CDR3 region has 13 residues. The germline V gene encodes CDR1 MNHEY and CDR2 SVGAGI. The DNA of the CDR3 is TGTGCCAGCAGTTACAGGGGCTACAATGAGCAGTTCTTC. Translating it yields CASSYRGYNEQFF.

This clone turned up a few times. The J gene is TRBJ1-1, the V gene TRBV7-9; perhaps TRBD1 as D (5 bases). From germline, CDR1 is SEHNR and CDR2 FQNEAQ (reference sequence). Trimming cost V 1 base and J 3 bases, with 15 bases left between them. The CDR3 contains 16 residues. CDR3 bases: TGTGCCAGCAGCTTAGGGGCGGGCAGGGTGGACACTGAAGCTTTCTTT. Residues: CASSLGAGRVDTEAFF.

The rearrangement uses TRBV28 and TRBJ1-3, with D uncertain. The V gene lost 1 base and the J gene lost 2 bases, with 6 bases spanning the gap. Germline assignment: CDR1 MDHEN and CDR2 SYDVKM. The CDR3 consists of 14 residues. CDR3 residues: CASSLFVTGNTIYF. The CDR3 coding sequence is TGTGCCAGCAGTTTATTTGTTACTGGAAACACCATATATTTT. The variable domain in full, completed from reference TRBV28 and TRBJ1-3, reads DVKVTQSSRYLVKRTGEKVFLECVQDMDHENMFWYRQDPGLGLRLIYFSYDVKMKEKGDIPEGYSVSREKKERFSLILESASTNQTSMYLCASSLFVTGNTIYFGEGSWLTVV.

The chain is built from TRBV5-1 and TRBJ1-5, with 8 positions matching TRBD1. The CDR3 runs 14 residues. V lost 3 bases, J lost 6 bases, and 5 bases stayed unmatched. In germline, CDR1 is SGHRS, CDR2 YFSETQ. The CDR3 protein is CASSYSGGGQPQHF. CDR3 nucleotides: TGCGCCAGCAGCTATTCAGGGGGCGGTCAGCCCCAGCATTTT.

The V and J genes are TRBV14 and TRBJ2-7, with TRBD2 matching 11 bases. The germline V gene encodes CDR1 SGHDN and CDR2 FVKESK. Trimming took 6 bases from V and 3 from J; bases not matched to a gene: 1. This CDR3 spans 13 amino acids. DNA for the CDR3: TGTGCCAGCAGGGGACTAGCGGACTACGAGCAGTACTTC. It yields the protein CASRGLADYEQYF.

The genes are TRBV7-9 and TRBJ2-7; D is unclear. Germline loops: CDR1 SEHNR, CDR2 FQNEAQ (reference sequence). V was clipped by 5 bases and J by 12 bases, with 14 bases between them. CDR3 size: 11 residues. The CDR3 reads CASSRLTHPYF. In nucleotides, the CDR3 is TGTGCCAGCAGCCGATTGACGCATCCGTACTTC.

The rearrangement links TRBV7-3 to TRBJ1-6; TRBD1 might be the D (5 bases). Germline assignment: CDR1 SGHTA and CDR2 FQGTGA. There are 18 residues in the CDR3. The V gene lost 1 base and the J gene lost 4 bases, with 17 bases spanning the gap. CDR3 nucleotides: TGTGCCAGCAGCTTAAAAGGACCTCAACGGGGGTATAATTCACCCCTCCACTTT. Amino acid sequence: CASSLKGPQRGYNSPLHF.

The gene calls are TRBV19 and TRBJ1-1; D perhaps matches TRBD1 (5 bases). The V and J ends lost 5 bases and 1 base respectively, with 14 bases between them. This CDR3 contains 15 residues. The germline CDR1 and CDR2 sequences are LNHDA and SQIVND (reference sequence). CDR3 loop: CASSWGSGGNTEAFF. CDR3 DNA: TGTGCCAGTAGTTGGGGGTCAGGAGGGAACACTGAAGCTTTCTTT.

CDR3 nucleotide sequence: TGTGCCAGCAGTGAAATAGGGGGAGGGGGTGGCTACACCTTC. Translation: CASSEIGGGGGYTF. This chain links TRBV6-1 with TRBJ1-2; tentative D call: TRBD1 (6 bases). Germline loops: CDR1 MNHNS, CDR2 SASEGT. This CDR3 is built from 14 residues. With 2 bases removed from V and 7 bases from J, the gap between germline ends came to 14 bases.

This clone was counted a single time. V gene TRBV4-1 combines with J gene TRBJ2-5; TRBD2 matches at 13 bases. Germline CDR1 is MGHRA and CDR2 is YSYEKL. V gave up 4 bases and J gave up 7 bases; unmatched junction bases: 15. This CDR3 has 18 residues. The CDR3 sequence is CASSPASSGTSGAGTQYF. The CDR3 coding sequence is TGCGCCAGCAGCCCTGCATCGTCCGGGACTAGCGGGGCGGGGACCCAGTACTTC.